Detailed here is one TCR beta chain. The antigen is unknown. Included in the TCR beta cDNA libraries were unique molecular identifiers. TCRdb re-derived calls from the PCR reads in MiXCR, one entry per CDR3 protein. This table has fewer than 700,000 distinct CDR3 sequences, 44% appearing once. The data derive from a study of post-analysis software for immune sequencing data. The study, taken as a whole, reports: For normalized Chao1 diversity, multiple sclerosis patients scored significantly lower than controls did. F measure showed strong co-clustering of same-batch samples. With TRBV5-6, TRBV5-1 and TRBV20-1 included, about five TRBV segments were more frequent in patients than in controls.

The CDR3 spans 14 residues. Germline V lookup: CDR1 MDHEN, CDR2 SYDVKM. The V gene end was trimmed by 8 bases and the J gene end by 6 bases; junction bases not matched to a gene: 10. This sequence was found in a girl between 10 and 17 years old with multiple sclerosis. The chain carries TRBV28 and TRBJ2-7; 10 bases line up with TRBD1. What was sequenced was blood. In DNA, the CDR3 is TGTGCCAGCCGGGGTGCTGGGACAGGGGTCGAGCAGTACTTC. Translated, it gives CASRGAGTGVEQYF.